Listed below are T cell receptor beta chains from one sample, sequenced in a study of blood T cell repertoires in COVID-19. Libraries were prepared by immunoSEQ multiplex PCR; TCRdb keeps only in-frame clonotypes and omits some of them. The sample yields some 89,000 clones, 85% to 90% seen once. The specimen sequenced was peripheral blood. Receptor source: a human donor in a cohort sampled during active COVID-19. Both conserved end residues are part of each CDR3. D genes are given only for firm matches. Size values are once, few and many counts, or a class for expanded clones, and some rows have none.

V gene	clone size	D gene	J gene	CDR3 protein
TRBV10-2	NA	TRBD2	TRBJ2-2	CASSEWGLAGGLNTGELFF
TRBV28	NA	TRBD2	TRBJ2-7	CASRPGPSGNYEQYF
TRBV7-2	NA	NA	TRBJ2-3	CASSLALVYFSDTQYF
TRBV14	NA	NA	TRBJ2-5	CASSQAIQETQYF
TRBV29-1	NA	NA	TRBJ2-4	CSVAGAAKNIQYF
TRBV9	once	NA	TRBJ1-1	CASSVDGRGNTEAFF
TRBV11-2	NA	NA	TRBJ2-3	CASSLVSGDTDTQYF
TRBV4-1	NA	TRBD1	TRBJ1-1	CASSQEQRRQGGNTEAFF
TRBV7-9	NA	NA	TRBJ1-4	CASSLGWSVNEKLFF
TRBV7-2	NA	TRBD1	TRBJ1-5	CASSQGVQPQHF
TRBV19	NA	NA	TRBJ2-1	CASSMLTPLRDEQFF
TRBV19	NA	TRBD1	TRBJ1-6	CASSMDRDNSPLHF
TRBV29-1	NA	NA	TRBJ2-7	CSVEGRGYEQYF
TRBV21-1	NA	NA	TRBJ1-1	CASSTPDRSTEAFF
TRBV23-1	once	NA	TRBJ2-7	CASRASGHVEQYF
TRBV6-4	once	NA	TRBJ2-3	CASSVDSFTDTQYF
TRBV19	NA	NA	TRBJ1-2	CASSIEVGWGLNYGYTF
TRBV4-3	once	NA	TRBJ2-2	CASSQDSDGVATGELFF
TRBV5-1	NA	TRBD1	TRBJ1-1	CASSLRGTGRNTEAFF
TRBV29-1	NA	TRBD1	TRBJ2-7	CSFYRDRGTEQYF
TRBV10-1	NA	NA	TRBJ2-6	CANVDIGSGANVLTF
TRBV4-1	few	NA	TRBJ1-1	CASSQGHGIMNTEAFF
TRBV7-2	NA	NA	TRBJ1-1	CASSLVSGNTEAFF
TRBV7-2	NA	TRBD1	TRBJ1-1	CASSLVQGAAEAFF
TRBV9	once	TRBD1	TRBJ2-7	CASSPTGGHEQYF
TRBV27	NA	TRBD2	TRBJ2-1	CASSPLSAGGPNEQFF
TRBV5-1	NA	TRBD1	TRBJ2-1	CASSPSGTAYNEQFF